This T cell receptor beta chain was profiled in a study of blood T cells in healthy people across ages. Broader study findings: Long-lived donors had more naive CD4+ cells and higher diversity than aged donors. Significant beta diversity loss was already apparent by age roughly 38, declining roughly linearly.

This clonotype turned up a few times. Its antigen is as yet unknown. V lost 4 bases to trimming and J lost 4 bases; unmatched junction nucleotides: 11. The CDR3 has 15 residues. Per the germline V gene, CDR1 is SQVTM and CDR2 is ANQGSEA. Combining a sample-barcoded 5' primer with a J-beta primer mix, a second PCR ran for roughly 6 to 11 cycles. TCRdb processed the 5' RACE reads anew with MiXCR; each CDR3 protein has one entry. The sample gives about 1.4 million distinct CDR3 sequences, roughly 60% of which show up once; about 6.3% is in the top ten. V is TRBV29-1 and J is TRBJ1-2, with 8 bases lining up with TRBD1. The sample was blood. This TCR was recovered from a young man in good health. The CDR3 DNA reads TGCAGCGTTGGAGATATGATGGGACAGGTCTATGGCTACACCTTC. Translated: CSVGDMMGQVYGYTF.